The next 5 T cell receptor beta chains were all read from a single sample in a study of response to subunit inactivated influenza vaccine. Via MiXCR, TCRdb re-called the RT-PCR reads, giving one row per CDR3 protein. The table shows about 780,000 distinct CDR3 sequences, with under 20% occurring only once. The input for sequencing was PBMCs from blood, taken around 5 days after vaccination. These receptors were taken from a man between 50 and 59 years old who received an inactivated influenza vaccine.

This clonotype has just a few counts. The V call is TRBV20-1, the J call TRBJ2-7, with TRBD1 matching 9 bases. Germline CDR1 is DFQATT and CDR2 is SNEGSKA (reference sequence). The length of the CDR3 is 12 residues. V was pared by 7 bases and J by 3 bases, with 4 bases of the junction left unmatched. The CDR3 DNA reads TGCAGTGGAAGGGACAGGGTCTACGAGCAGTACTTC. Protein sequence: CSGRDRVYEQYF.

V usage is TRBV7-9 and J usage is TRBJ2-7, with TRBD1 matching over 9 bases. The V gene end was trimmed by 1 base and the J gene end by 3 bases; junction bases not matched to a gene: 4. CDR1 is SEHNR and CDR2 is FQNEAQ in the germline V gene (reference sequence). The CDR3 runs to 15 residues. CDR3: CASSLGTGDSYEQYF. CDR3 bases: TGTGCCAGCAGCTTAGGGACAGGGGACAGCTACGAGCAGTACTTC.

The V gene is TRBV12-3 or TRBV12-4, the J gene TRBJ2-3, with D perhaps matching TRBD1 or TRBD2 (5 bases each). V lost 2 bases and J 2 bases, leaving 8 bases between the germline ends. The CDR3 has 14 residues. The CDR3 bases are TGTGCCAGCAGTTTAATGGGGGTCACAGATACGCAGTATTTT. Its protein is CASSLMGVTDTQYF.

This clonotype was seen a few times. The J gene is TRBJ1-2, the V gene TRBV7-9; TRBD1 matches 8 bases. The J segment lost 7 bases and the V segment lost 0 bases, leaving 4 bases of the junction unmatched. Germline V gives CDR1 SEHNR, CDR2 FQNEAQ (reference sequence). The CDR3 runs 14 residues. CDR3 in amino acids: CASSLAGQVSGYTF. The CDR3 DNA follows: TGTGCCAGCAGCTTAGCGGGACAGGTTTCTGGCTACACCTTC.

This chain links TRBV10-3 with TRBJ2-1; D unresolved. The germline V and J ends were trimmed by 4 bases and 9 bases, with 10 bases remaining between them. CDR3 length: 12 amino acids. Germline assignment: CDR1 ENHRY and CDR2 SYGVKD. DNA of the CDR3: TGTGCCATCAGTGGTGATAGCAGTGAGCAGTTCTTC. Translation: CAISGDSSEQFF.